The 23 T cell receptor beta chains reported below all come from one sample, sequenced in a study of vaccination effects on CD4 cells after COVID-19. Ahead of sequencing, the ViraFEST assay grew antigen-specific CD4+ T cells using viral peptide pools. Following culture for roughly 10 days, CD4+ T cells were isolated. Either the BNT162b2 or mRNA-1273 vaccine was given to participants in two doses. Repertoires were generated with immunoSEQ multiplex PCR, while TCRdb's copy carries only in-frame clones and drops some. The data show tens of thousands of clones, 72% seen once. These receptors lack a known antigen. The sequencing here drew on CD4+ T cells from PBMCs cultured with HCoV-229E spike peptides, taken after COVID-19 vaccination. These receptors were collected from a human donor who received a COVID-19 vaccine.

The chain combines TRBV19 with TRBJ2-5; tentatively, D is TRBD2 (5 bases). CDR1 LNHDA and CDR2 SQIVND come from the germline V gene (reference sequence). Deletions cut 6 bases from V and 1 base from J, with 9 bases between. The CDR3 sequence is 13 residues long. DNA for the CDR3: TGTGCCAGTAGCGGGGTAGGCCAAGAGACCCAGTACTTC. This gives the protein CASSGVGQETQYF.

V usage is TRBV6-5 and J usage is TRBJ2-1; D is perhaps TRBD2 (6 bases). CDR1 MNHEY and CDR2 SVGAGI come from the germline V gene. The CDR3 contains 12 residues. The V end was cut by 4 bases, the J end by 10 bases, with 11 bases between. The CDR3, as DNA: TGTGCCAGCAGTTGGGGGGTGGGGGAGCAGTTCTTC. This codes for CASSWGVGEQFF.

V gene TRBV29-1 combines with J gene TRBJ1-4; tentatively, D is TRBD1 (6 bases). Germline V CDR1 and CDR2: SQVTM, ANQGSEA. The CDR3 extends over 11 amino acids. V shed 6 bases and J shed 8 bases, with 10 bases lying between them. The CDR3 is CSVDTGEKLFF. The CDR3 nucleotides are TGCAGCGTAGACACAGGGGAAAAACTGTTTTTT.

The rearrangement uses TRBV7-4 and TRBJ2-1; the match to TRBD2 covers 9 bases. Germline V lookup: CDR1 SGHVT, CDR2 SQSDAQ. CDR3 length equals 18 residues. The junction had 15 bases not matched to a gene; V was cut back by 5 bases and J by 4 bases. The CDR3 nucleotides are TGTGCCAGCAGCGACCCCCTCTTTGAGCGGGAGGTTTACAATGAGCAGTTCTTC. This codes for CASSDPLFEREVYNEQFF.

In its sample, this clone was seen a few times. The J gene is TRBJ1-1, the V gene TRBV3-1 (or the pseudogene TRBV3-2), with 9 bases aligning to TRBD1. J lost 7 bases, V lost 2 bases, and 5 bases had no gene match. The CDR3 loop spans 14 amino acids. Germline-derived CDR1 and CDR2 are LGHDT and YNNKEL (reference sequence). The CDR3 DNA reads as TGTGCCAGCAGCCAAACGGACAGGGGAAATGAAGCTTTCTTT. Amino acids: CASSQTDRGNEAFF.

This chain joins TRBV6-5 and TRBJ2-5; D possibly corresponds to TRBD1 (6 bases). The length of the CDR3 is 15 residues. The germline gives CDR1 MNHEY, CDR2 SVGAGI. V lost 2 bases to trimming and J lost 5 bases, with 15 bases between them. CDR3 nucleotides: TGTGCCAGCAGTTACGGTCAGGGGACATTGGAGACCCAGTACTTC. Its protein product is CASSYGQGTLETQYF.

The rearrangement uses TRBV24-1 and TRBJ1-2; 7 bases agree with TRBD1. The CDR3 is 14 residues long. The V segment lost 2 bases and the J segment 4 bases; nucleotides outside the gene matches: 3. The germline gives CDR1 KGHDR, CDR2 SFDVKD. In DNA form, the CDR3 reads TGTGCCACCAGTGATTCGGGACAGATCTATGGCTACACCTTC. This encodes CATSDSGQIYGYTF.

The chain employs TRBV24-1 and TRBJ1-5; D unresolved. Trimming pared 4 bases from V and 1 base from J, leaving 10 bases between. CDR1 and CDR2 from the germline V gene are KGHDR and SFDVKD. The CDR3 runs 15 residues. The CDR3 DNA is TGTGCCACCAGTGACAGTTGGCGGAGCAATCAGCCCCAGCATTTT. This codes for CATSDSWRSNQPQHF.

The V and J genes are TRBV5-1 and TRBJ2-7; 11 nucleotides match TRBD1. There are 14 residues in the CDR3. Germline loops: CDR1 SGHRS, CDR2 YFSETQ. The V segment lost 4 bases and the J segment 2 bases; nucleotides outside the gene matches: 2. DNA for the CDR3: TGCGCCAGCAGCACGGGACAGGGGGCCTACGAGCAGTACTTC. As protein: CASSTGQGAYEQYF.

The chain has TRBV18 and TRBJ2-4; a possible D gene is TRBD1 (6 bases). The CDR3 contains 15 residues. Trimming stripped 5 bases from V and 3 bases from J, with 14 bases between. Germline assignment: CDR1 KGHSH and CDR2 LQKENI. CDR3 amino acids: CASSTTGMGKNIQYF. The DNA of the CDR3 is TGTGCCAGCTCAACCACAGGGATGGGCAAAAACATTCAGTACTTC.

The V call is TRBV14, the J call TRBJ2-5; 8 bases align to TRBD2. The CDR3 has 14 amino acids. V dropped 4 bases and J dropped 4; count of bases not matched to a gene: 5. CDR1 and CDR2 (germline): SGHDN, FVKESK. The CDR3 loop is CASSPRLASETQYF. The DNA of the CDR3 is TGTGCCAGCAGCCCCCGACTAGCGTCAGAGACCCAGTACTTC.

The chain employs TRBV25-1 and TRBJ1-2; a weak D match, TRBD1 (6 bases). The CDR3 spans 12 residues. In germline, CDR1 is MGHDK, CDR2 SYGVNS. The V and J ends lost 6 bases and 8 bases respectively, with 13 bases between them. CDR3 sequence: CASSEGGGGYTF. The CDR3 DNA follows: TGTGCCAGCAGCGAAGGCGGGGGCGGCTACACCTTC.

This clone was counted only a few times. The J gene is TRBJ1-1, the V gene TRBV7-9; the D is unclear. Germline V gene lookup returns CDR1 SEHNR and CDR2 FQNEAQ (reference sequence). The CDR3 sequence is 13 residues long. V was trimmed by 6 bases and J by 1 base, leaving 9 bases between them. The CDR3 nucleotides read TGTGCCAGCAGTGGCCAGAGGAACACTGAAGCTTTCTTT. The encoded protein is CASSGQRNTEAFF.

V gene TRBV10-3 combines with J gene TRBJ2-5; no reliable D call. The V gene lost 3 bases and the J gene lost 2 bases, with 1 base spanning the gap. Looked up from germline, CDR1 is ENHRY and CDR2 is SYGVKD. The CDR3 sequence is 11 residues long. CDR3 nucleotide sequence: TGTGCCATCAGTGAACAAGAGACCCAGTACTTC. Translating it yields CAISEQETQYF.

The V gene is TRBV5-1, the J gene TRBJ2-5, with D perhaps being TRBD1 or TRBD2 (6 bases each). The CDR3 sequence is 15 residues long. The germline V and J ends were trimmed by 4 bases and 4 bases, with 17 bases remaining between them. Germline V CDR1 and CDR2: SGHRS, YFSETQ. The chain's CDR3 is CASSPAGEVGETQYF. The CDR3 nucleotides are TGCGCCAGCAGCCCCGCAGGGGAGGTGGGAGAGACCCAGTACTTC.

The chain has TRBV10-1 and TRBJ1-1; D ambiguous. Germline CDR1 is WNHNN and CDR2 is SYGVQD (reference sequence). This CDR3 is built from 13 residues. With 1 base removed from V and 7 bases from J, the gap between germline ends came to 10 bases. This CDR3 is CASSELGVIEAFF. Here the CDR3 DNA reads TGCGCCAGCAGTGAGTTAGGAGTCATTGAAGCTTTCTTT.

This clone was seen just once. The rearrangement joins TRBV4-1 to TRBJ2-5; 13 bases line up with TRBD2. Germline assignment: CDR1 MGHRA and CDR2 YSYEKL. The CDR3 runs 17 residues. With 4 bases clipped from V and 5 bases from J, the junction kept 10 bases outside the gene matches. CDR3 protein: CASSPILAGGPKETQYF. The CDR3 bases are TGCGCCAGCAGCCCCATACTAGCGGGGGGGCCTAAGGAGACCCAGTACTTC.

The CDR3 nucleotides are TGTGCCAGCAGCCAAGGGACAGAGATAAATTCACCCCTCCACTTT. This codes for CASSQGTEINSPLHF. The chain uses TRBV3-1 (or the pseudogene TRBV3-2) and TRBJ1-6, with D possibly TRBD1 on 6 matching bases. In germline, CDR1 is LGHDT, CDR2 YNNKEL (reference sequence). The CDR3 has 15 residues. V lost 1 base and J 7 bases, leaving 11 bases between the germline ends.

The rearrangement joins TRBV6-1 to TRBJ2-3; no definite D call. Trimming pared 1 base from V and 3 bases from J, leaving 14 bases between. CDR1 is MNHNS, CDR2 SASEGT, per germline. This CDR3 contains 16 residues. The CDR3 spells CASSEDPRSPTDTQYF. CDR3 in DNA: TGTGCCAGCAGTGAAGACCCCCGTTCGCCAACAGATACGCAGTATTTT.

This rearrangement joins TRBV4-1 to TRBJ2-7; 10 nucleotides match TRBD1. The CDR3 sequence is 15 residues long. The trim removed 3 bases at V and 2 bases at J, leaving 4 bases unmatched. Germline values: CDR1 MGHRA, CDR2 YSYEKL. The CDR3 DNA is TGCGCCAGCAGCCATCCCGGGACAGGGGCCTACGAGCAGTACTTC. The encoded protein is CASSHPGTGAYEQYF.

The chain is built from TRBV20-1 and TRBJ2-7; 9 nucleotides agree with TRBD1. The CDR3 contains 16 residues. Germline CDR1 DFQATT, CDR2 SNEGSKA (reference sequence). J lost 1 base, V lost 3 bases, and 10 bases had no gene match. The CDR3 is CSASIWDREESYEQYF. CDR3 in DNA: TGCAGTGCTAGTATTTGGGACAGGGAAGAATCCTACGAGCAGTACTTC.

This chain joins TRBV6-1 and TRBJ1-3; 7 positions match TRBD1. Unmatched junction bases numbered 8, after V lost 2 bases and J lost 4 bases. This CDR3 has 16 residues. Looked up from germline, CDR1 is MNHNS and CDR2 is SASEGT. CDR3 DNA: TGTGCCAGCAGTGAAACAGGGGCCCACCCGGGAAACACCATATATTTT. Amino acids: CASSETGAHPGNTIYF.

This clone was observed a few times. The rearrangement links TRBV6-5 to TRBJ2-2; no clear D. Trimming shortened V by 2 bases and J by 8 bases, and 9 bases separated the two germline ends. The CDR3 contains 13 residues. CDR1 MNHEY and CDR2 SVGAGI come from the germline V gene. The CDR3 DNA follows: TGTGCCAGCAGTTACCCCAGACCGGGGGAGCTGTTTTTT. This gives the protein CASSYPRPGELFF.